Listed below are T cell receptor beta chains from one sample, sequenced in a study of CD8 T cells in ankylosing spondylitis. TCRdb re-called the 5' RACE reads with MiXCR, one entry per CDR3 protein. This sample has roughly 26,000 distinct CDR3 sequences, with 13% found just once. Sequenced sample: blood. The receptors stem from a male donor with ankylosing spondylitis or in good health (not recorded which). The CDR3 runs from the conserved cysteine through the conserved F or W. Each record gives: V gene, J gene, D gene, clone size, CDR3 DNA, CDR3 protein. The D gene is left open where the match is weak. Clone size is shown for a subset of rows, as once, few, many or a class of expanded clone.

>TRBV6-2/TRBV6-3|TRBJ2-1|NA|NA
TGTGCCAGCAGTTATGGGCATGGAGGTGAGCAGTTCTTC
CASSYGHGGEQFF
>TRBV20-1|TRBJ2-1|TRBD2|NA
TGCAGTGCCAGTCGGGGACTAGCGGGAGACTTCTCCTACAATGAGCAGTTCTTC
CSASRGLAGDFSYNEQFF
>TRBV5-5|TRBJ2-2|TRBD1|NA
TGTGCCAGCAGGACAGGGATGTCAGTGATAACCGGGGAGCTGTTTTTT
CASRTGMSVITGELFF
>TRBV29-1|TRBJ2-7|NA|NA
TGCAGCGTACCGGAACGCGGGCACCCCTACGAGCAGTACTTC
CSVPERGHPYEQYF
>TRBV5-4|TRBJ2-2|TRBD1|NA
TGTGCCAGCAGCGACCGGACAGGTTGGGCGAACACCGGGGAGCTGTTTTTT
CASSDRTGWANTGELFF
>TRBV5-1|TRBJ2-7|TRBD1|NA
TGCGCCAGCAGCCGGTCCGGGACAGAATCCTACGAGCAGTACTTC
CASSRSGTESYEQYF
>TRBV20-1|TRBJ2-1|TRBD2|many
TGCAGTGCCCTCAAAGTTAGCGGGTGGTACAATGAGCAGTTCTTC
CSALKVSGWYNEQFF
>TRBV20-1|TRBJ2-5|NA|few
TGCAGTGCCCGGGGGGCCACCCAGTACTTC
CSARGATQYF
>TRBV5-1|TRBJ2-1|NA|many
TGCGCCAGCAGCTTGGCTCAGGGCCCCTACAATGAGCAGTTCTTC
CASSLAQGPYNEQFF
>TRBV29-1|TRBJ1-4|NA|many
TGCAGCGTGGGCCGGACTGCAACTAATGAAAAACTGTTTTTT
CSVGRTATNEKLFF
>TRBV7-9|TRBJ2-1|TRBD2|NA
TGTGCCAGCAGCCAACGACTAGCGGGAGTGGATGAGCAGTTCTTC
CASSQRLAGVDEQFF
>TRBV9|TRBJ2-1|TRBD2|NA
TGTGCCAGCAGCGCTAGCGGGACCTCCTACAATGAGCAGTTCTTC
CASSASGTSYNEQFF
>TRBV30|TRBJ1-4|NA|few
TGTGCCTGGAACCGGGGAGGGAATGAAAAACTGTTTTTT
CAWNRGGNEKLFF
>TRBV29-1|TRBJ2-1|NA|many
TGCAGCGTTGAAGATGTGGGGAAGGGGCAGTTCTTC
CSVEDVGKGQFF
>TRBV28|TRBJ1-1|NA|few
TGTGCCAGCAGCCCAAGGGGCCAACCCACGGGCACTGAAGCTTTCTTT
CASSPRGQPTGTEAFF
>TRBV5-1|TRBJ2-1|TRBD2|NA
TGCGCCAGCAGCTCCGCCGGGACTAGTTCTAGTGAGCAGTTCTTC
CASSSAGTSSSEQFF
>TRBV5-5|TRBJ2-1|NA|many
TGTGCCAGCAGCTTTAAGGGTGGTGAGCAGTTCTTC
CASSFKGGEQFF
>TRBV28|TRBJ2-3|NA|NA
TGTGCCAGCAGCCTGGACTACACAGATACGCAGTATTTT
CASSLDYTDTQYF
>TRBV28|TRBJ2-1|TRBD2|few
TGTGCCAGCAGGTTGAGCGGGAGGGACTACAATGAGCAGTTCTTC
CASRLSGRDYNEQFF